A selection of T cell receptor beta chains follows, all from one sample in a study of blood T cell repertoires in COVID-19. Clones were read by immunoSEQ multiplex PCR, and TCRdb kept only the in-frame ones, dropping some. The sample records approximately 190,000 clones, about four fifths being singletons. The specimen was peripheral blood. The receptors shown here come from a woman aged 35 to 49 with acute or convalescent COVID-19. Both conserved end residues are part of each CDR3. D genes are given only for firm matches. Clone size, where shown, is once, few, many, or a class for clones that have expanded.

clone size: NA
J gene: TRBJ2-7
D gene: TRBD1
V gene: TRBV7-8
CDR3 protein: CASSLRPGQGGYEQYF
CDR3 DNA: TGTGCCAGCAGCCTACGGCCGGGACAGGGCGGCTACGAGCAGTACTTC

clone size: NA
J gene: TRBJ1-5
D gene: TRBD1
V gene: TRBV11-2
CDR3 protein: CASSLGAGGLLEPQHF
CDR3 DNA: TGTGCCAGCAGCTTAGGGGCAGGGGGGTTGTTGGAGCCCCAGCATTTT

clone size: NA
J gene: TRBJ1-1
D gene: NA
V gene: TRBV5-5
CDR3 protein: CASRIRGNTEAFF
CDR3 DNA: TGTGCCAGCAGGATCCGAGGGAACACTGAAGCTTTCTTT

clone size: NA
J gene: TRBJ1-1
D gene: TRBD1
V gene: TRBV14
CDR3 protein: CASSRMGQLNTEAFF
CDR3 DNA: TGTGCCAGCAGCCGAATGGGACAGTTAAACACTGAAGCTTTCTTT

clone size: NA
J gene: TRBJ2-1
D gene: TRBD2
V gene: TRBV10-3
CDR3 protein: CAIRGLGGGEPYNEQFF
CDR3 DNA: TGTGCCATCAGAGGCCTCGGGGGGGGTGAGCCCTACAATGAGCAGTTCTTC

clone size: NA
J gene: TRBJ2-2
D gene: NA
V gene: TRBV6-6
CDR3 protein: CAGRTANTGELFF
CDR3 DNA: TGTGCCGGCCGGACAGCGAACACCGGGGAGCTGTTTTTT

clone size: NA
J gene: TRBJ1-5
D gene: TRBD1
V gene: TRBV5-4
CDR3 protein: CASSCGNKGQGIDSNQPQHF
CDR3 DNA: TGTGCCAGCAGCTGCGGGAACAAGGGACAGGGGATAGATAGCAATCAGCCCCAGCATTTT

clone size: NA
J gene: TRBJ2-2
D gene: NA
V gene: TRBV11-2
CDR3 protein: CASSLENLNTGELFF
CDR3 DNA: TGTGCCAGCAGCTTAGAGAACTTAAACACCGGGGAGCTGTTTTTT

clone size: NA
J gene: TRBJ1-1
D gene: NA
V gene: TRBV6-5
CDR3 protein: CASTSTGWTEAFF
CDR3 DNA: TGTGCCAGCACCTCAACCGGGTGGACTGAAGCTTTCTTT

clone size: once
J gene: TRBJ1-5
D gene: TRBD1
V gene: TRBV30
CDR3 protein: CAWSVKPSGGLDQPQHF
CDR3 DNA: TGTGCCTGGAGTGTAAAGCCCTCAGGGGGCTTAGATCAGCCCCAGCATTTT

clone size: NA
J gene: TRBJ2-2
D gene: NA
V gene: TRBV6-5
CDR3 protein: CASQGLTVAGELFF
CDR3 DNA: TGTGCCAGCCAGGGACTTACAGTGGCCGGGGAGCTGTTTTTT

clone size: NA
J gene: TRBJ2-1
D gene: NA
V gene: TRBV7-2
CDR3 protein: CASSFKWDKGEQFF
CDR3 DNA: TGTGCCAGCAGCTTTAAGTGGGACAAGGGTGAGCAGTTCTTC

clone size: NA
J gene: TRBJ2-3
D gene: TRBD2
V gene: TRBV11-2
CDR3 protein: CASTITSGESTDTQYF
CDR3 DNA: TGTGCCAGCACCATTACTAGCGGAGAAAGCACAGATACGCAGTATTTT

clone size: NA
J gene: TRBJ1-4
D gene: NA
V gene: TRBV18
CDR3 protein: CASSPGLTNEKLFF
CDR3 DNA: TGTGCCAGCTCACCTGGGCTTACTAATGAAAAACTGTTTTTT

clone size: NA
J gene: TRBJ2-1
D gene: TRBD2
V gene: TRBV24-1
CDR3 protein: CATAGTSGREYNEQFF
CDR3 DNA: TGTGCCACAGCCGGGACTAGCGGGAGAGAGTACAATGAGCAGTTCTTC

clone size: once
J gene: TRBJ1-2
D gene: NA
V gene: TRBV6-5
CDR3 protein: CASSPSRGGVDGYTF
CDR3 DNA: TGTGCCAGCAGCCCCTCGCGGGGAGGCGTAGACGGCTACACCTTC

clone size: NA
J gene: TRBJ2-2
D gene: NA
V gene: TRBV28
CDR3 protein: CASSSGYTGELFF
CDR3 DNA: TGTGCCAGCAGTTCCGGTTACACCGGGGAGCTGTTTTTT

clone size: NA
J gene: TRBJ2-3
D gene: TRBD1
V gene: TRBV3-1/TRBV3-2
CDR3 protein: CASSQDWETGSSTDTQYF
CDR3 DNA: TGTGCCAGCAGCCAAGATTGGGAGACAGGGTCTAGCACAGATACGCAGTATTTT

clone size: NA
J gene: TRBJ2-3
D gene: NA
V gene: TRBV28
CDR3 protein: CASRGRERFGSTDTQYF
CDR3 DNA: TGTGCCAGCAGGGGCCGGGAGCGCTTCGGGAGCACAGATACGCAGTATTTT

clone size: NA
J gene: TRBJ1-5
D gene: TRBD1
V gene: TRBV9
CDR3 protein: CASSVGRGRVGQPQHF
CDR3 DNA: TGTGCCAGCAGCGTAGGTAGGGGGCGGGTTGGTCAGCCCCAGCATTTT

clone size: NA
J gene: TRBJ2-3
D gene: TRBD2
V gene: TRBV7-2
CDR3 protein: CASSWLAGGNTDTQYF
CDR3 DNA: TGTGCCAGCAGCTGGTTAGCGGGGGGGAACACAGATACGCAGTATTTT

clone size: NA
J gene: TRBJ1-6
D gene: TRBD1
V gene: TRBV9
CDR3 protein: CASRQGSAGPLHF
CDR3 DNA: TGTGCCAGCCGACAGGGGTCCGCGGGTCCCCTCCACTTT

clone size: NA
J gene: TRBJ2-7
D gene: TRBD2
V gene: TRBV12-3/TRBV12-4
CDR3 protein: CASSLRTRTVQYF
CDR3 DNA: TGTGCCAGCAGTTTGAGGACTAGGACCGTGCAGTACTTC

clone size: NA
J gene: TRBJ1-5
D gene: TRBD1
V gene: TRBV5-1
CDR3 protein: CASSTGGFSNQPQHF
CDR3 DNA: TGCGCCAGCTCCACAGGGGGGTTTAGCAATCAGCCCCAGCATTTT

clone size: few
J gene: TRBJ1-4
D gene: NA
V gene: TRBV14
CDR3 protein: CASSQLGGDEKLFF
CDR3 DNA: TGTGCCAGCAGCCAATTGGGGGGGGATGAAAAACTGTTTTTT

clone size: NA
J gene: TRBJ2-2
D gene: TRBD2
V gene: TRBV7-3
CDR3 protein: CASSLSPLASGGDGELFF
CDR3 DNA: TGTGCCAGCAGCTTATCCCCCTTGGCTAGCGGGGGTGACGGGGAGCTGTTTTTT

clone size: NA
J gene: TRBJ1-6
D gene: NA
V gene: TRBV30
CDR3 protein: CAWSSGRPLHF
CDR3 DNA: TGTGCCTGGTCCTCCGGGAGGCCCCTCCACTTT

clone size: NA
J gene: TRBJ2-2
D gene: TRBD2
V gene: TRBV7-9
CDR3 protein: CASSLVGTSGRNTGELFF
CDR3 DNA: TGTGCCAGCAGCTTAGTAGGGACTAGCGGGAGGAACACCGGGGAGCTGTTTTTT

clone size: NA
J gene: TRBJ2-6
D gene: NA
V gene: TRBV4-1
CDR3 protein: CASKKGAVSPPSGANVLTF
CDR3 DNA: TGCGCCAGCAAAAAAGGGGCGGTCAGCCCTCCCTCTGGGGCCAACGTCCTGACTTTC

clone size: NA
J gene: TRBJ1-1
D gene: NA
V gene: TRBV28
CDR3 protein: CASSLQDYTEAFF
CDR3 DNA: TGTGCCAGCAGTCTCCAGGATTACACTGAAGCTTTCTTT

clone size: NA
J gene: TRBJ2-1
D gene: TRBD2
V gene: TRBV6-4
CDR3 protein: CASSVTSGGPTGSYNEQFF
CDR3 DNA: TGTGCCAGCAGTGTAACTAGCGGGGGGCCAACAGGCTCCTACAATGAGCAGTTCTTC

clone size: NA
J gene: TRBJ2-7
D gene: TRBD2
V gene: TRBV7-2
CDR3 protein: CASSFSGSAYEQYF
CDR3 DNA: TGTGCCAGCAGCTTTAGCGGGTCCGCCTACGAGCAGTACTTC

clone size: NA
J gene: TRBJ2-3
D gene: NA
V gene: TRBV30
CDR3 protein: CAWSVGPSTDTQYF
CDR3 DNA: TGTGCCTGGAGTGTGGGGCCTAGCACAGATACGCAGTATTTT

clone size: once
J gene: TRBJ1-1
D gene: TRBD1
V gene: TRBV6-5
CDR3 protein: CASNYHRGTEAFF
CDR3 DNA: TGTGCCAGCAATTATCACAGGGGAACTGAAGCTTTCTTT

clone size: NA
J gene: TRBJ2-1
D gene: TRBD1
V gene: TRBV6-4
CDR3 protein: CAKNGQGEQFF
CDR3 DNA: TGTGCCAAGAATGGACAGGGTGAGCAGTTCTTC

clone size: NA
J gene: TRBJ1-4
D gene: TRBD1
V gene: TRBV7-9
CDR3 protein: CASSSPTGADEKLFF
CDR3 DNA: TGTGCCAGCAGCTCCCCGACAGGGGCGGATGAAAAACTGTTTTTT

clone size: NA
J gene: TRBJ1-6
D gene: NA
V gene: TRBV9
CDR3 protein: CASSSSGFYNSPLHF
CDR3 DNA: TGTGCCAGCAGCTCTTCAGGATTCTATAATTCACCCCTCCACTTT

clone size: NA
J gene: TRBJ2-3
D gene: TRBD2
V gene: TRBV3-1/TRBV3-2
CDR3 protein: CASSPRTSGSRADTQYF
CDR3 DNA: TGTGCCAGCAGCCCACGGACTAGCGGGAGTCGGGCAGATACGCAGTATTTT

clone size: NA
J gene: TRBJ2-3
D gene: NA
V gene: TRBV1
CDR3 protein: CTSSQDRLAGRADTQYF
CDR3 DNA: TGCACCAGCAGCCAAGATAGGCTAGCGGGGAGGGCAGATACGCAGTATTTT

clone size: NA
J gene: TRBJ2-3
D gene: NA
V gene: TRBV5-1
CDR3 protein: CASSLAQITDTQYF
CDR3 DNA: TGCGCCAGCAGCTTGGCCCAGATCACAGATACGCAGTATTTT

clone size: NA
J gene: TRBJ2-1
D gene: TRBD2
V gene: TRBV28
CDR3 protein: CASSPRGLAGGEQFF
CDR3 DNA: TGTGCCAGCAGTCCCAGGGGACTAGCGGGAGGAGAGCAGTTCTTC

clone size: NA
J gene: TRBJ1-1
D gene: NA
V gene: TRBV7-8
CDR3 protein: CASSLYSTEAFF
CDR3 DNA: TGTGCCAGCAGCTTATACTCGACTGAAGCTTTCTTT

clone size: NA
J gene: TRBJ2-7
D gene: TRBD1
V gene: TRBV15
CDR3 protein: CATSRTGGNLYEQYF
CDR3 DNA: TGTGCCACCAGCAGGACAGGGGGGAACCTTTACGAGCAGTACTTC

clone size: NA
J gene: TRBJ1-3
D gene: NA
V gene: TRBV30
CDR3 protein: CAWTPSGGRNTIYF
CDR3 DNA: TGTGCCTGGACCCCCTCAGGAGGAAGGAACACCATATATTTT

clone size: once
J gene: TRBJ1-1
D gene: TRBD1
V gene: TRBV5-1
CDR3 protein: CASSLWDRMNTEAFF
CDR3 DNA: TGCGCCAGCAGCTTATGGGACAGAATGAACACTGAAGCTTTCTTT

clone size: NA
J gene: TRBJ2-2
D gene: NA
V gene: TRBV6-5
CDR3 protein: CASSRPGFNTGELFF
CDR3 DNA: TGTGCCAGCAGTCGGCCGGGATTTAACACCGGGGAGCTGTTTTTT

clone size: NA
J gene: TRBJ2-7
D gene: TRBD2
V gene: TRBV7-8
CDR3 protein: CASSLVRLAANEQYF
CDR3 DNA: TGTGCCAGCAGCTTAGTGAGACTAGCGGCCAACGAGCAGTACTTC

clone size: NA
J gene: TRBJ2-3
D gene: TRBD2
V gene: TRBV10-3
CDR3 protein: CAIKTPQAGGPYRTDTQYF
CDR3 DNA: TGTGCCATCAAAACCCCCCAAGCGGGGGGGCCTTATCGCACAGATACGCAGTATTTT

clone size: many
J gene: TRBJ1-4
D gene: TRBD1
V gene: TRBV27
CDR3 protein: CASRQRDSPWKLFF
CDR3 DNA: TGTGCCAGCAGACAACGGGACAGCCCGTGGAAACTGTTTTTT

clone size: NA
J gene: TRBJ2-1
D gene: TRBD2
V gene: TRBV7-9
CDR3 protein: CASSLSGGVYNEQFF
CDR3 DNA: TGTGCCAGCAGCTTAAGCGGGGGGGTTTACAATGAGCAGTTCTTC

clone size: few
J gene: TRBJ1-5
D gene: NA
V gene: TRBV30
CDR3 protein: CAWAGVSSNQPQHF
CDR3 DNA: TGTGCCTGGGCAGGCGTGAGTAGCAATCAGCCCCAGCATTTT

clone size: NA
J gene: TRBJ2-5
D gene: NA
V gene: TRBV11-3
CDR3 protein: CASSGGFSETQYF
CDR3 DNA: TGTGCCAGCAGCGGTGGCTTCTCAGAGACCCAGTACTTC

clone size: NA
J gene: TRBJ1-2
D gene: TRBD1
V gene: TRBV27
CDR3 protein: CASSSQPGQGYLRYGYTF
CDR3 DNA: TGTGCCAGCAGTTCTCAGCCCGGACAGGGGTACCTCCGCTATGGCTACACCTTC